One T cell receptor beta chain is described in this entry. Germline V gene data show CDR1 as SGHTA and CDR2 as FQGNSA. Trimming left V 4 bases short and J 7 bases short, with 10 bases between. The CDR3 contains 12 residues. This specimen comes from a study of blood T cell repertoires in COVID-19. About the study: PBMCs, B-cell-depleted T cells, or T cells were the source of the cDNA or gDNA that made up the material.

As handled by the study authors: Cell counts per sample came from amplifying reference gene primers. TCRdb's table, derived via immunoSEQ multiplex PCR, lists solely in-frame clones and lacks some. V, J and clone size derive from that table, while D and trimming were established from the DNA sequence. In the table there are about 380,000 clones, roughly 77% of which are singletons. The sample was peripheral blood. The V gene is TRBV7-2, the J gene TRBJ1-1; D is perhaps TRBD1 (5 bases). The receptor was isolated from a human donor with acute or convalescent COVID-19. The donor label of this sample is uncertain. This chain's CDR3 is CASSWGGFEAFF. For the CDR3, the DNA is TGTGCCAGCAGCTGGGGGGGATTTGAAGCTTTCTTT. Full variable domain (missing parts from reference TRBV7-2 and TRBJ1-1): GAGVSQSPSNKVTEKGKDVELRCDPISGHTALYWYRQSLGQGLEFLIYFQGNSAPDKSGLPSDRFSAERTGGSVSTLTIQRTQQEDSAVYLCASSWGGFEAFFGQGTRLTVV.